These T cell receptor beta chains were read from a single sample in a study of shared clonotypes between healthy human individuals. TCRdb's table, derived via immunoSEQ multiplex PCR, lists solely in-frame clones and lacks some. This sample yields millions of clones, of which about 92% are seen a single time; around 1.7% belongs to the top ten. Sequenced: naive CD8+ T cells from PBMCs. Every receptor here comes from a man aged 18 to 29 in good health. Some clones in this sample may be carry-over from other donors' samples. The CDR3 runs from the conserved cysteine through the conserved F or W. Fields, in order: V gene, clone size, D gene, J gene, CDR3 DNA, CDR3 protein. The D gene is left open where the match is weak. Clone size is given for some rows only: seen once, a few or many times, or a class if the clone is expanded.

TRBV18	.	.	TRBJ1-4	TGTGCCAGCTCGTATGAAGGGCAGGAAAAACTGTTTTTT	CASSYEGQEKLFF
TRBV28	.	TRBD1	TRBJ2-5	TGTGCCAGCAGTTTGACAGGGACACAAGAGACCCAGTACTTC	CASSLTGTQETQYF
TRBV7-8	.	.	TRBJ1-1	TGTGCCAGCAGCCTTAGACGTTCCCTCAACACTGAAGCTTTCTTT	CASSLRRSLNTEAFF
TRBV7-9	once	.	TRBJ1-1	TGTGCCAGCAGCTGGGCCCGGGGGTGGGACGCTGAAGCTTTCTTT	CASSWARGWDAEAFF
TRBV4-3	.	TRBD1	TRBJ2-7	TGCGCCAGCAGACCTACTGACAGGGTATTCTACGAGCAGTACTTC	CASRPTDRVFYEQYF
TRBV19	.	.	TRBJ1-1	TGTGCCAGTTTCTCGGGGAACACTGAAGCTTTCTTT	CASFSGNTEAFF
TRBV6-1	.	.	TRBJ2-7	TGTGCCAGCAGTACTCGAGCTAGCGAGCAGTACTTC	CASSTRASEQYF
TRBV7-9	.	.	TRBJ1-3	TGTGCCAGCAGCTTTTTTCGTTCCAGGGCCTCTGGAAACACCATATATTTT	CASSFFRSRASGNTIYF
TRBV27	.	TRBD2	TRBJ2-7	TGTGCCAGCAGACAACTAGCGGGAGCCTCCTACGAGCAGTACTTC	CASRQLAGASYEQYF
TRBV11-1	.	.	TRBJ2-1	TGTGCCAGCACGTTTAGGAAAGGGGCCTCCTACAATGAGCAGTTCTTC	CASTFRKGASYNEQFF
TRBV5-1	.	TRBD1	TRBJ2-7	TGCGCCAGCAGCACCACTGACAGGGAAGCCGAGCAGTACTTC	CASSTTDREAEQYF
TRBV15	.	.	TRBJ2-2	TGTGCCACCAACATCCGGGGCGCGGGTGGGGAGCTGTTTTTT	CATNIRGAGGELFF
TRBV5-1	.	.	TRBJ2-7	TGCGCCAGCAGCCTACAGGGTTACGAGCAGTACTTC	CASSLQGYEQYF
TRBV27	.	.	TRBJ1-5	TGTGCCAGCAGGCTCGAGGGCGGGGGAAAGTTAAGCAGGCAGCCCCAGCATTTT	CASRLEGGGKLSRQPQHF
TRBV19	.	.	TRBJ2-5	TGTGCCAGTAGTATCTTTTGGGGAGAAGAGACCCAGTACTTC	CASSIFWGEETQYF
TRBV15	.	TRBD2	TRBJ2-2	TGTGCCACCAGCAGAGACCAGGGACTAGCGGACACCGGGGAGCTGTTTTTT	CATSRDQGLADTGELFF
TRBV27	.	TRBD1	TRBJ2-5	TGTGCCAGCAGTTTCCAGGGGGCTGAGGAGACCCAGTACTTC	CASSFQGAEETQYF
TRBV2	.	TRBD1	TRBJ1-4	TGTGCCAGCAGCGTCGATCCGGTGGGACAGGGGTATCGACTGTTTTTT	CASSVDPVGQGYRLFF
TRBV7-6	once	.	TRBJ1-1	TGTGCCAGCAGCTTAGTGAGAGGCCTGAACACTGAAGCTTTCTTT	CASSLVRGLNTEAFF
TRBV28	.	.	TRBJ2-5	TGTGCCAGCAGTCCATTGACACGGAGGGGGGAGACCCAGTACTTC	CASSPLTRRGETQYF
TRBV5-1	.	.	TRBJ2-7	TGCGCCAGCAGCTCAGGGCAGGGCCCCTACGAGCAGTACTTC	CASSSGQGPYEQYF
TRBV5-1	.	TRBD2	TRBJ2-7	TGCGCCAGCAGGGTGAGGACTAGCGGAGACGAGCAGTACTTC	CASRVRTSGDEQYF
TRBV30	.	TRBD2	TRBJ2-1	TGTGCCTGGAACCTAGCGGCCAGCGACTACTACAATGAGCAGTTCTTC	CAWNLAASDYYNEQFF
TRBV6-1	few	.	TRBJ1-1	TGTGCCAGCAGTGAGGTAGGGATGAGGTACACTGAAGCTTTCTTT	CASSEVGMRYTEAFF
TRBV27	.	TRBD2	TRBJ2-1	TGTGCCAGCAGTGAACGGGGGGTTCGATTAAATGAGCAGTTCTTC	CASSERGVRLNEQFF
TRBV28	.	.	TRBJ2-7	TGTGCCAGCAGTCCCAGGTGGCGCGAGCAGTACTTC	CASSPRWREQYF
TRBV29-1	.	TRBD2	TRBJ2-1	TGCAGCGTTCAGGTGACTAGCTTAATTTTCAATGAGCAGTTCTTC	CSVQVTSLIFNEQFF
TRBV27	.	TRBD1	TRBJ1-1	TGTGCCAGCAGCCCCGGGACAGGGAACACTGAAGCTTTCTTT	CASSPGTGNTEAFF
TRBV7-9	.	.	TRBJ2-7	TGTGCCAGCAGCCCTCTGACTGGATCCTACGAGCAGTACTTC	CASSPLTGSYEQYF
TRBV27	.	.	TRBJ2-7	TGTGCCAGCAGTGGCGCGCGAGGGGATTCCTACGAGCAGTACTTC	CASSGARGDSYEQYF
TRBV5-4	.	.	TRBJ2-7	TGTGCCAGCAGCTTGGATGGGGTCTTCTACGAGCAGTACTTC	CASSLDGVFYEQYF
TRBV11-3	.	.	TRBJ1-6	TGTGCCAGCAGCTTAATCTACCTAACTCGAATCGATAATTCACCCCTCCACTTT	CASSLIYLTRIDNSPLHF
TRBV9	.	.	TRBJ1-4	TGTGCCAGCAGCCTCAAGGGGGCAACTAATGAAAAACTGTTTTTT	CASSLKGATNEKLFF
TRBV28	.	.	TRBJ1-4	TGTGCCACTAGTTTAGGGTGGGAAAAACTGTTTTTT	CATSLGWEKLFF
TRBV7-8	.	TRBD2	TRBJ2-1	TGTGCCAGCAGCTTAGCGCTCACGGGGGGGCCCGCCCCTCTCTACAATGAGCAGTTCTTC	CASSLALTGGPAPLYNEQFF
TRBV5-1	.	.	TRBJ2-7	TGCGCCAGCAGCTTACCATACCGGGACGGCCGTCAGGAGCAGTACTTC	CASSLPYRDGRQEQYF
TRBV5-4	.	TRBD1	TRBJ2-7	TGTGCCAGCAGCCGACAGGGCCCCGAGCAGTACTTC	CASSRQGPEQYF
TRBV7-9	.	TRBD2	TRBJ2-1	TGTGCCAGCAGCTTAGTCTTTCGAACTAGCGGGAAATACAATGAGCAGTTCTTC	CASSLVFRTSGKYNEQFF
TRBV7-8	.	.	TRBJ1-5	TGTGCCAGCAGCTTATACCGAGGGGCGCACAATCAGCCCCAGCATTTT	CASSLYRGAHNQPQHF
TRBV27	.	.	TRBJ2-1	TGTGCCAGCAGTGCCGGGGCCCCCGGTGGTGAGCAGTTCTTC	CASSAGAPGGEQFF
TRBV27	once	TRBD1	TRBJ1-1	TGTGCCAGCAATGTTCAGGGCAGGGGGTTAGCTGAAGCTTTCTTT	CASNVQGRGLAEAFF
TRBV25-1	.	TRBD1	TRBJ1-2	TGTGCCAGCAGAGGAGACAGGGTGGACTATGGCTACACCTTC	CASRGDRVDYGYTF
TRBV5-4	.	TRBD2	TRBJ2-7	TGTGCCGGCAGCTTACCCAGCGGGGGAGCCTACGAGCAGTACTTC	CAGSLPSGGAYEQYF
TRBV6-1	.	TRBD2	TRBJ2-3	TGTGCCAGCGAGAAAGCGGGAGTTCCAGATACGCAGTATTTT	CASEKAGVPDTQYF
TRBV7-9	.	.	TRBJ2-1	TGTGCCAGCCGATCCCCCGAGCGGGAGCAGTTCTTC	CASRSPEREQFF